This TCR beta chain is drawn from a study of blood T cell repertoires in COVID-19. About the research overall: Acute-phase and convalescent COVID-19 samples originated in the United States, Italy and Spain. Nucleic acid was either cDNA or gDNA, and it came from T cells, B-cell-depleted T cells, or PBMCs.

With 4 bases removed from V and 6 bases from J, the gap between germline ends came to 15 bases. The CDR3 covers 14 residues. Per germline, CDR1 SGHAT and CDR2 FQNNGV. Original analysis: The authors estimated nucleated cell counts from reference gene primer amplification. Measured with immunoSEQ multiplex PCR; TCRdb has only the in-frame clones, and not every one. The V and J calls and the clone size are those of that table, but D and trimming were determined from the DNA. The sample has about 240,000 clones, approximately 80% seen once. V gene TRBV11-2 combines with J gene TRBJ1-1; D is uncertain. Specimen: peripheral blood. The clonotype comes from a man aged 30 to 39 who had recovered from COVID-19. CDR3 loop: CASSSATRRSEAFF. CDR3 sequence (DNA): TGTGCCAGCAGCTCAGCCACTAGACGGTCTGAAGCTTTCTTT.